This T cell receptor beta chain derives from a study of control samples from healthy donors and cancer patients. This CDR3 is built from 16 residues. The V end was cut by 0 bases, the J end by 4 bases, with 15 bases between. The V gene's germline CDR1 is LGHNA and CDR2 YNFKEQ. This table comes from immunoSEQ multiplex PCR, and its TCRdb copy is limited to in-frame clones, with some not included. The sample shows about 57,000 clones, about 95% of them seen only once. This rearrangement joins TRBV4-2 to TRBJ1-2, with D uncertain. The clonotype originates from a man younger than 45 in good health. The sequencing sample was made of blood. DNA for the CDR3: TGTGCCAGCAGCCAAGATTATCGACAAACCTCCTATGGCTACACCTTC. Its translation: CASSQDYRQTSYGYTF.